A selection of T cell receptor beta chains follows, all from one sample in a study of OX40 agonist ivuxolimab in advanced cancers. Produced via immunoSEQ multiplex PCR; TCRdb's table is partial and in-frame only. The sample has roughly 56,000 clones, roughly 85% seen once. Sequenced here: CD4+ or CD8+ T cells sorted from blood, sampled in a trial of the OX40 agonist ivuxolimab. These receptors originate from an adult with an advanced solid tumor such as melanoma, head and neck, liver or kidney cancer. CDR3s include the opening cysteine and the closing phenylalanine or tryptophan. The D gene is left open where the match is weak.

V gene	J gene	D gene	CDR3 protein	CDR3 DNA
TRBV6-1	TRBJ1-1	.	CASNPRLGDTEAFF	TGTGCCAGCAACCCAAGATTAGGGGACACTGAAGCTTTCTTT
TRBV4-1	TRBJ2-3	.	CASSQAPDSRDTQYF	TGCGCCAGCAGCCAAGCCCCCGACAGCAGAGATACGCAGTATTTT
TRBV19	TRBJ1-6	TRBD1	CASSGTGDSPLHF	TGTGCCAGTAGCGGGACAGGGGATTCACCCCTCCACTTT
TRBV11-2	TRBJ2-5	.	CASSLLRGRETQYF	TGTGCCAGCAGCTTGTTAAGGGGTCGAGAGACCCAGTACTTC
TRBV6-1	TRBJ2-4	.	CASNELGNIQYF	TGTGCCAGCAACGAACTGGGGAACATTCAGTACTTC
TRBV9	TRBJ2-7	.	CASSVETGEYEQYF	TGTGCCAGCAGCGTAGAGACAGGAGAATACGAGCAGTACTTC
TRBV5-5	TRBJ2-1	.	CASSLVADNEQFF	TGTGCCAGCAGCTTAGTAGCAGACAATGAGCAGTTCTTC
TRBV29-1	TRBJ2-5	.	CSVGRGIRYQETQYF	TGCAGCGTTGGCAGGGGAATCCGATACCAAGAGACCCAGTACTTC
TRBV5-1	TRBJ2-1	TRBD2	CASSLGGGLAGRNEQFF	TGCGCCAGCAGCTTGGGTGGCGGGCTAGCGGGACGCAATGAGCAGTTCTTC
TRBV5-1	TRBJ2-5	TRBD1	CASSLARRTGGETQYF	TGCGCCAGCAGCTTGGCCCGGAGGACAGGGGGAGAGACCCAGTACTTC
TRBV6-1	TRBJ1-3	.	CASSEALPGGTIYF	TGTGCCAGCAGTGAAGCGCTTCCAGGTGGCACCATATATTTT